This entry lists 15 T cell receptor beta chains sequenced from one sample in a study of T cell responses to AZD1222 COVID-19 vaccine. The method was immunoSEQ multiplex PCR; TCRdb's version includes in-frame clones alone and lacks a portion of them. The sample lists 110,000 or so clones; 80% to 90% were seen once. The specimen comprised peripheral blood, sampled on day 0 of AZD1222 vaccination. These receptors were collected from an adult in good health.

The genes are TRBV7-2 and TRBJ1-5, with no clear D. Trimming took 5 bases from V and 0 from J, leaving 11 bases between them. Germline assignment: CDR1 SGHTA and CDR2 FQGNSA. This CDR3 contains 15 residues. For the CDR3, the DNA is TGTGCCAGCAGCCTAACGGAAACTAGCAATCAGCCCCAGCATTTT. Translated: CASSLTETSNQPQHF.

With regard to this clone: The sample contains more than one DNA sequence encoding this CDR3. The V gene is TRBV6-5, the J gene TRBJ1-1; D unclear. The germline CDR1 and CDR2 sequences are MNHEY and SVGAGI. The CDR3 is made up of 14 amino acids. V lost 0 bases and J 5 bases, leaving 10 bases between the germline ends. CDR3 sequence (DNA): TGTGCCAGCAGTTACTCGGCGGTGGGGACTGAAGCTTTCTTT. Protein: CASSYSAVGTEAFF.

The rearrangement joins TRBV7-2 to TRBJ2-1; no definite D call. CDR1 is SGHTA and CDR2 is FQGNSA in the germline V gene. V was clipped by 1 base and J by 10 bases, with 14 bases between them. The CDR3 is 14 residues long. The CDR3 loop reads CASSLDLEFGEQFF. The CDR3 coding sequence is TGTGCCAGCAGCTTAGACCTGGAATTTGGAGAGCAGTTCTTC.

The chain uses TRBV6-5 and TRBJ1-1; D is unresolved. Germline assignment: CDR1 MNHEY and CDR2 SVGAGI. The CDR3 loop spans 14 amino acids. V lost 7 bases, J lost 1 base, and 13 bases lay in between. DNA for the CDR3: TGTGCCAGCAAGCCCCTTCAGCCGAACACTGAAGCTTTCTTT. Translating gives CASKPLQPNTEAFF.

This clone was detected only a few times. The chain links TRBV7-8 to TRBJ2-1; TRBD2 agrees at 12 bases. The CDR3 sequence is 15 residues long. Germline assignment: CDR1 SGHVS and CDR2 FQNEAQ. V dropped 5 bases and J dropped 10; count of bases not matched to a gene: 9. The CDR3 loop reads CASSITSGGPREQFF. The CDR3 DNA is TGTGCCAGCAGCATAACTAGCGGGGGGCCTCGGGAGCAGTTCTTC.

The V gene is TRBV19, the J gene TRBJ2-7; TRBD1 aligns across 10 bases. The CDR3 runs 16 residues. Germline loops: CDR1 LNHDA, CDR2 SQIVND (reference sequence). Germline trimming cut 3 bases from V and 1 base from J; bases unmatched to any gene: 6. The CDR3 protein is CASSIPSGQGSYEQYF. CDR3 bases: TGTGCCAGTAGTATTCCCTCGGGACAGGGGTCCTACGAGCAGTACTTC.

The chain is built from TRBV27 and TRBJ1-2, with TRBD1 identical over 7 bases. V trimming: 4 bases; J trimming: 8 bases; junction bases outside the gene matches: 7. This CDR3 is built from 13 residues. The V gene's germline CDR1 is MNHEY and CDR2 SMNVEV (reference sequence). CDR3 nucleotide sequence: TGTGCCAGCAGTTCAGGGGGGGGAGGAGGCTACACCTTC. Translation: CASSSGGGGGYTF.

The chain combines TRBV7-6 with TRBJ2-3; TRBD2 matches 8 bases. The J segment lost 0 bases and the V segment lost 5 bases, leaving 1 base of the junction unmatched. Germline lookup yields CDR1 SGHVS and CDR2 FNYEAQ. The CDR3 covers 14 residues. CDR3 in DNA: TGTGCCAGCAGCCCTAGCGGGAGCACAGATACGCAGTATTTT. This gives the protein CASSPSGSTDTQYF. The complete variable domain, with remaining parts taken from reference TRBV7-6 and TRBJ2-3, reads GAGVSQSPRYKVTKRGQDVALRCDPISGHVSLYWYRQALGQGPEFLTYFNYEAQQDKSGLPNDRFSAERPEGSISTLTIQRTEQRDSAMYRCASSPSGSTDTQYFGPGTRLTVL.

The rearrangement uses TRBV7-6 and TRBJ2-1; weak D call: TRBD1 (6 bases). This CDR3 is 15 amino acids long. The V gene's germline CDR1 is SGHVS and CDR2 FNYEAQ. Trimming removed 5 bases from V and 4 bases from J, with 15 bases in between. The CDR3 nucleotides read TGTGCCAGCAGCCGAAGCGGAAGGGGGTACAATGAGCAGTTCTTC. Translated, it gives CASSRSGRGYNEQFF.

The rearrangement uses TRBV14 and TRBJ1-1; D is undetermined. V was pared by 3 bases and J by 0 bases, with 14 bases between. The CDR3 is made up of 16 amino acids. Per germline, CDR1 SGHDN and CDR2 FVKESK. The CDR3 reads CASSHTDRSMNTEAFF. Written as DNA, the CDR3 is TGTGCCAGCAGCCATACAGACCGGAGCATGAACACTGAAGCTTTCTTT.

The chain links TRBV2 to TRBJ2-7, with 10 bases fitting TRBD1. Germline-derived CDR1 and CDR2 are SNHLY and FYNNEI. Trimming removed 6 bases from V and 5 bases from J; junction bases left unmatched: 7. CDR3 size: 14 residues. CDR3: CASRAGTGVDEQYF. The CDR3 DNA is TGTGCCAGCAGGGCCGGGACAGGGGTCGACGAGCAGTACTTC.

This clone was seen only once. Here the CDR3 reads CASSPTGSTEAFF. CDR3 coding DNA: TGTGCCAGCAGCCCGACAGGGAGTACTGAAGCTTTCTTT. The chain recombines TRBV3-1 (or the pseudogene TRBV3-2) with TRBJ1-1; 7 nucleotides align to TRBD1. The CDR3 loop spans 13 amino acids. V gave up 4 bases and J gave up 5 bases; unmatched junction bases: 4. From germline, CDR1 is LGHDT and CDR2 YNNKEL (reference sequence).

The J gene is TRBJ1-2, the V gene TRBV7-9; 7 bases agree with TRBD1. V lost 1 base and J lost 6; bases outside the gene matches: 5. The germline V gene encodes CDR1 SEHNR and CDR2 FQNEAQ (reference sequence). This CDR3 is built from 14 residues. CDR3 sequence reads: CASSLGGQYHGYTF. CDR3 sequence (DNA): TGTGCCAGCAGCTTAGGGGGACAGTACCATGGCTACACCTTC.

The J gene is TRBJ2-4, the V gene TRBV6-5, with D perhaps being TRBD1 or TRBD2 (5 bases each). The germline CDR1 and CDR2 sequences are MNHEY and SVGAGI. The V gene lost 6 bases and the J gene lost 6 bases, with 15 bases spanning the gap. The CDR3 spans 14 residues. CDR3 bases: TGTGCCAGCAGCGCCGTTGAGGGGAGAAACATTCAGTACTTC. Its translation: CASSAVEGRNIQYF.

The rearrangement uses TRBV7-2 and TRBJ1-6, with a possible D match to TRBD1 (5 bases). V was trimmed by 0 bases and J by 10 bases, leaving 13 bases between them. CDR3 length: 15 amino acids. Germline-derived CDR1 and CDR2 are SGHTA and FQGNSA. The CDR3 reads CASSLASGHRSPLHF. For the CDR3, the DNA is TGTGCCAGCAGCTTAGCGTCTGGACACAGATCACCCCTCCACTTT.